Described below is a single TCR beta chain sequence and its context. The antigen is not known. These data are taken from a study of T cells after yellow fever vaccination. Study-wide results and limits: FACS-sorted repertoires could contain abundant clonotypes contaminating from the bulk population. Booster sampling recovered most clones from primary vaccination (96% CD4, approximately 90% CD8).

TCRdb fed the 5' RACE reads into MiXCR, producing one record per CDR3 protein. The sample lists around 340,000 distinct CDR3 sequences; 7.5% to 9% were seen once. CDR1 and CDR2 from the germline V gene are SGHAT and FQNNGV. The CDR3 spans 17 residues. Losses at the gene ends were 5 bases for V and 4 bases for J; bases not matched to a gene: 10. The chain employs TRBV11-2 and TRBJ2-5; 13 bases map to TRBD2. This clonotype was obtained from a man aged 18-30 years who received the YFV17D yellow fever vaccine. This specimen was PBMCs, taken on the day of the first yellow fever vaccination. CDR3 DNA sequence: TGTGCCAGCAGCCCCTCCTTACTAGCGGGGGGGCTAGAGACCCAGTACTTC. Translated, it gives CASSPSLLAGGLETQYF.